Following are 4 T cell receptor beta chains from one sample sequenced in a study of blood T cell repertoires in COVID-19. The table came from immunoSEQ multiplex PCR; TCRdb's copy has only in-frame clones and leaves some out. Seen here are under 60,000 clones, approximately 80% observed once, and the top ten hold roughly three fifths. Material for sequencing was peripheral blood. The receptors were gathered from a man between 65 and 80 years old with acute or convalescent COVID-19.

The sample holds a few counts of this clone. The chain couples TRBV10-1 to TRBJ2-7; 9 bases line up with TRBD1. With V trimmed by 4 bases and J by 6 bases, 4 bases remained unmatched. The CDR3 runs 13 residues. CDR1 and CDR2 (germline): WNHNN, SYGVQD (reference sequence). The CDR3 DNA reads TGCGCCAGCAGTGTACAGGGGGCCGGCGAGCAGTACTTC. Translation: CASSVQGAGEQYF.

This clone was seen a single time. The J gene is TRBJ2-3, the V gene TRBV30; possibly TRBD1 for D (6 bases). V was clipped by 5 bases and J by 1 base, with 10 bases between them. Per the germline V gene, CDR1 is GTSNPN and CDR2 is SVGIG (reference sequence). This CDR3 is 13 amino acids long. This CDR3 is CAWVRTGTDTQYF. DNA for the CDR3: TGTGCCTGGGTTCGGACAGGCACAGATACGCAGTATTTT. The whole variable domain, filled in from reference TRBV30 and TRBJ2-3, reads SQTIHQWPATLVQPVGSPLSLECTVEGTSNPNLYWYRQAAGRGLQLLFYSVGIGQISSEVPQNLSASRPQDRQFILSSKKLLLSDSGFYLCAWVRTGTDTQYFGPGTRLTVL.

V and J are TRBV12-3 or TRBV12-4 and TRBJ1-2; D unclear. This CDR3 has 13 residues. V was trimmed by 5 bases and J by 8 bases, leaving 15 bases between them. CDR3 coding DNA: TGTGCCAGCAGTCTCCTTACAACGGGGGGCTACACCTTC. This translates into CASSLLTTGGYTF.

This sequence joins TRBV3-1 (or the pseudogene TRBV3-2) and TRBJ2-4, with 8 bases identical to TRBD1. Germline V gene sequence: CDR1 LGHDT, CDR2 YNNKEL (reference sequence). With 4 bases clipped from V and 4 bases from J, the junction kept 21 bases outside the gene matches. The CDR3 spans 20 residues. DNA for the CDR3: TGTGCCAGCAGCCCCGGGACAGGAGGGATAACACCAGACGTAAAAAACATTCAGTACTTC. Translation: CASSPGTGGITPDVKNIQYF.